This T cell receptor beta chain appears in the sequencing data of a study of blood T cells in healthy people across ages. Alongside a J-beta primer mix, a sample-barcoded 5' primer served in a second PCR lasting about 7 to 12 cycles. TCRdb reprocessed the 5' RACE reads via MiXCR and lists one record per CDR3 protein. Of around 870,000 distinct CDR3 sequences listed, 25% to 30% are singletons. This clonotype came up many times. Per sample, at least 6 micrograms of total RNA were extracted. The sequenced sample was blood. The source of this sequence is a woman of 80 years or more in good health.

In DNA form, the CDR3 reads TGTGCCAGCAGGGCTGGGACCGCAGATACGCAGTATTTT. Translating it yields CASRAGTADTQYF. The rearrangement joins TRBV12-3 or TRBV12-4 to TRBJ2-3, with D tentatively TRBD1 or TRBD2 (5 bases each). This CDR3 is 13 amino acids long. The V and J ends lost 6 bases and 4 bases respectively, with 11 bases between them.